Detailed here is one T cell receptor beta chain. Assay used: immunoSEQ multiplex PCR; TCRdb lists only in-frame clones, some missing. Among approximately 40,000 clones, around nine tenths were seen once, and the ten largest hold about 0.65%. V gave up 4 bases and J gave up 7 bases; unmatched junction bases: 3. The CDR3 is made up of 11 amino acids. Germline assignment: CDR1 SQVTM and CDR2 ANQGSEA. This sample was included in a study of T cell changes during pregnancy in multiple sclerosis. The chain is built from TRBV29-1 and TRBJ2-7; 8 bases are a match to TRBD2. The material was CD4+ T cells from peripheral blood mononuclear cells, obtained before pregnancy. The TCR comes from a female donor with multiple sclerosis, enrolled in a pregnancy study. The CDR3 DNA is TGCAGCGTTGGCCGGGGGGGGGAGCAGTACTTC. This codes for CSVGRGGEQYF.